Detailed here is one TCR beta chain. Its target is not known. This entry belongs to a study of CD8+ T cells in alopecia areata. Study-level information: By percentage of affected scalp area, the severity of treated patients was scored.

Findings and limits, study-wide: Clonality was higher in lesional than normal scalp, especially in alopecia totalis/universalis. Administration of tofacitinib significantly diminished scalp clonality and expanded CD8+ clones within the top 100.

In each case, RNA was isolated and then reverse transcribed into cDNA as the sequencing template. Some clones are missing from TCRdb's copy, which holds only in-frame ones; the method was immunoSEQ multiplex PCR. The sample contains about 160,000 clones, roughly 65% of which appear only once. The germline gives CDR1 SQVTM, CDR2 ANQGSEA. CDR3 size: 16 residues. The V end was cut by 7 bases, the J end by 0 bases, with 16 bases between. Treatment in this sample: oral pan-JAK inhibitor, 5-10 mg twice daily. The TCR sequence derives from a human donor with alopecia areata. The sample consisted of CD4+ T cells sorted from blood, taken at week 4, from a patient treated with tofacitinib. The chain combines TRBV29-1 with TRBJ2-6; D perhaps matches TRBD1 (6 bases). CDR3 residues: CSASGTRGSGANVLTF. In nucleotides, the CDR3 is TGCAGCGCCTCGGGGACACGAGGCTCTGGGGCCAACGTCCTGACTTTC.